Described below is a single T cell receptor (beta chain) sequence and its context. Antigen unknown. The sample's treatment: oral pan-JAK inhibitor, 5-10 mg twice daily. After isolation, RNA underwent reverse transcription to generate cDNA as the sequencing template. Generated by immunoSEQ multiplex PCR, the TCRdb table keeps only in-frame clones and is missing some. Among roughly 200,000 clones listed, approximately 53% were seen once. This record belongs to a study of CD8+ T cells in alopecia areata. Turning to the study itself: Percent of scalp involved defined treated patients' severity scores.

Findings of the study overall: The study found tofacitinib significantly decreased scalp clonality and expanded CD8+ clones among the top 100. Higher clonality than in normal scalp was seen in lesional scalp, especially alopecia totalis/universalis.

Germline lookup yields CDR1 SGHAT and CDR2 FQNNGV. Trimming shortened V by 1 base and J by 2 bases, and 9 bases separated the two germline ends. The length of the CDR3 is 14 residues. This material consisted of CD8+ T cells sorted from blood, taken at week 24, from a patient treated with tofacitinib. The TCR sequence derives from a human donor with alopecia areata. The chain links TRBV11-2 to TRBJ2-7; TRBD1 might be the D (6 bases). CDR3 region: CASSLAGATYEQYF. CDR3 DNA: TGTGCCAGCAGCTTAGCAGGGGCGACCTACGAGCAGTACTTC.